This T cell receptor (beta chain) was retrieved from a study of blood T cell repertoires in COVID-19 (TCRdb year 2020). Looking at the study overall: The collaborator samples originated in the United States, Italy and Spain and spanned the acute and convalescent phases of COVID-19. The prospective study material was composed of cDNA or gDNA derived from T cells, B-cell-depleted T cells, or PBMCs. The dataset comprised deeply sampled blood TCRbeta repertoires from subjects exposed to, actively infected with, or recovered from COVID-19. The repertoires were released in a freely available public database intended as a resource for research on the immune response to SARS-CoV-2. The samples were drawn from two sources: the first 160 participants of the ongoing ImmuneRACE study, and over 1,000 subjects contributed by 6 global collaborators. The sample metadata nearly always contained a de-identified subject ID, COVID-19 status, age in years and sex. HLA class I and class II types, where available, came from metadata supplied by the sample provider rather than from assay-based typing.

The collaborating institutions used their own protocols to collect whole blood in K2EDTA tubes. For TCRbeta analysis, collaborators shipped samples as frozen whole blood, isolated PBMCs, or DNA extracted from either of those sample types. From its cysteine to its phenylalanine, the CDR3 spans 15 amino acids. Only the CDR3 part of the read is kept: 45 bases, read in frame from the first base. Based on the germline V gene (reference sequence), the CDR1 and CDR2 sequences are MNHEY and SMNVEV. The germline ends are 22 bases apart after V is trimmed by 6 bases and J by 9 bases. Points the paper makes about the study in general: Clinical and demographic metadata were provided uncurated, with the amount varying by source and participant.

Comment on this clone: What antigen it recognizes has not been identified. Within one base of it there is no much larger clone, and no base qualities were kept.

TCRbeta CDR3 regions were amplified from genomic DNA by means of the immunoSEQ Assay, a bias-controlled multiplex PCR. Under the source paper's analysis protocol: Nucleated cell counts per sample were estimated from amplification of reference gene primers within the assay. To quantify the absolute abundance of each unique TCRbeta CDR3 rearrangement, sequence reads were collapsed and filtered. For each sample, productive Simpson clonality was calculated by taking the square root of Simpson's diversity index across productive rearrangements. The source is immuneACCESS, and TCRdb retained only in-frame sequences with V and J called. Part of the clones is not carried over; for the studies checked, unresolved V genes explain less than half of this, and the remainder is unexplained. V, J and clone size are those of that table, while D and trimming were read from the DNA. For this sample the table gives approximately 50,000 clones, of which approximately 86% were detected only once. The ten most abundant clones make up about 2.9% of the sample.

The sequenced sample consisted of peripheral blood. This sequence uses TRBV27 and TRBJ2-3; a weak D assignment points to TRBD2 (7 bases agree). The TCR originated in a woman older than 75 with acute or convalescent COVID-19. The CDR3 protein sequence reads: CASRPLASGQGTQYF. Read as DNA, the sequence is TGTGCCAGCAGACCACTAGCGTCGGGACAAGGGACGCAGTATTTT.